This TCR beta chain was observed in a study of blood T cell repertoires in COVID-19. Sequencing was performed with immunoSEQ multiplex PCR; in TCRdb, only in-frame clones are kept and a portion is missing. The sample lists under 200,000 clones, roughly 84% seen once, with roughly 1.4% in the top ten. CDR3 length: 15 residues. V dropped 6 bases and J dropped 5; count of bases not matched to a gene: 6. CDR1 is MNHEY and CDR2 is SVGEGT in the germline V gene. The sample consisted of peripheral blood. This chain uses TRBV6-2 or TRBV6-3 with TRBJ2-1; 11 nucleotides agree with TRBD2. The sequence was collected from a human donor in a cohort sampled during active COVID-19. This chain's CDR3 is CASRYPGLADNEQFF. CDR3 DNA sequence: TGTGCCAGCAGATACCCGGGACTAGCGGACAATGAGCAGTTCTTC.